This TCR beta chain was profiled in a study of cytomegalovirus exposure and HLA in healthy donors. Primers included in the PCR were 60 Vbeta and 13 Jbeta primers. Generated by immunoSEQ multiplex PCR, the TCRdb table keeps only in-frame clones and is missing some. The sample has about 130,000 clones; roughly four fifths are singletons. Although they were nominally healthy when sampled, donors likely had unrecorded immune exposures. Sequencing was performed on PBMCs. The sequence was collected from a male donor in good health and CMV-seropositive.

As DNA, the CDR3 is TGTGCCAGCAGTTTAGGGCGGGGTCCCCCCACAGATACGCAGTATTTT. Translating gives CASSLGRGPPTDTQYF. V is TRBV27 and J is TRBJ2-3; possibly TRBD2 for D (6 bases). Trimming took off 2 bases at V and 2 bases at J, with 14 bases between the two ends. Germline CDR1 MNHEY, CDR2 SMNVEV (reference sequence). This CDR3 region has 16 residues.